One and the same sample provided the 31 T cell receptor beta chains below, sequenced in a study of radiation and T cells in renal cell carcinoma. Indicated treatment: treatment-naive control, cytoreductive nephrectomy. Clones were sequenced by immunoSEQ multiplex PCR, and TCRdb holds only the in-frame ones, with some missing. Among fewer than 15,000 clones listed, approximately 56% were seen once. The source material was tumor tissue, sampled from a patient whose treatment was nephrectomy without radiotherapy. These receptors all stem from a man aged 55 to 70 with renal cell carcinoma.

The chain couples TRBV7-2 to TRBJ2-7; no reliable D call. Germline CDR1 SGHTA, CDR2 FQGNSA. This CDR3 contains 13 residues. V lost 3 bases to trimming and J lost 6 bases, with 12 bases between them. The CDR3 DNA sequence: TGTGCCAGCAGCTTTCCCCCGGGCCTCGAGCAGTACTTC. Amino acid sequence: CASSFPPGLEQYF.

The chain links TRBV9 to TRBJ2-3, with D hard to call. The V end lost 2 bases, the J end lost 2 bases, and 6 bases lay between the germline ends. Germline CDR1 SGDLS, CDR2 YYNGEE. The CDR3 length is 13 residues. The CDR3 here is CASSVGTTDTQYF. CDR3 nucleotide sequence: TGTGCCAGCAGCGTCGGTACCACAGATACGCAGTATTTT.

This clone was seen only a few times. V is TRBV2 and J is TRBJ1-5; D is uncertain. Trimming stripped 5 bases from V and 0 bases from J, with 8 bases between. Germline V gene sequence: CDR1 SNHLY, CDR2 FYNNEI. This CDR3 is built from 14 residues. CDR3 DNA sequence: TGTGCCAGCAGTCTTCTCAATAGCAATCAGCCCCAGCATTTT. This translates into CASSLLNSNQPQHF. Together with reference TRBV2 and TRBJ1-5, the CDR3 gives the full variable domain: EPEVTQTPSHQVTQMGQEVILRCVPISNHLYFYWYRQILGQKVEFLVSFYNNEISEKSEIFDDQFSVERPDGSNFTLKIRSTKLEDSAMYFCASSLLNSNQPQHFGDGTRLSIL.

The rearrangement links TRBV29-1 to TRBJ2-3; 11 positions agree with TRBD1. Germline V gene lookup returns CDR1 SQVTM and CDR2 ANQGSEA. V dropped 3 bases and J dropped 5; count of bases not matched to a gene: 13. The CDR3 is made up of 17 amino acids. The CDR3 coding sequence is TGCAGCGTTGATAGGGCCTCGAGGGACAGGGGGGGAGATACGCAGTATTTT. It is translated as CSVDRASRDRGGDTQYF.

The table lists this clone with a few counts. The chain employs TRBV4-1 and TRBJ1-5; no clear D gene. The CDR3 is 16 amino acids. The germline V and J ends were trimmed by 5 bases and 0 bases, with 14 bases remaining between them. Germline V gene lookup returns CDR1 MGHRA and CDR2 YSYEKL. This CDR3 reads CASSFSYPSSNQPQHF. In DNA, the CDR3 is TGCGCCAGCAGCTTCAGCTATCCGAGTAGCAATCAGCCCCAGCATTTT.

CDR3 sequence: CASSLSKYNEQFF. DNA of the CDR3: TGTGCCAGCTCACTGTCCAAGTACAATGAGCAGTTCTTC. The chain is built from TRBV18 and TRBJ2-1; D is uncertain. From germline, CDR1 is KGHSH and CDR2 LQKENI. V gave up 4 bases and J gave up 4 bases, with 8 bases separating them. CDR3 length: 13 residues.

V is TRBV6-1 and J is TRBJ2-2; TRBD1 might be the D (7 bases). The V end lost 5 bases, the J end lost 2 bases, and 12 bases lay between the germline ends. The CDR3 contains 15 residues. CDR1 is MNHNS, CDR2 SASEGT, per germline. Here the CDR3 reads CASSSQGGNTGELFF. The DNA for the CDR3 is TGTGCCAGCAGTAGTCAGGGGGGTAACACCGGGGAGCTGTTTTTT.

The rearrangement uses TRBV4-2 and TRBJ2-7; D possibly corresponds to TRBD1 (7 bases). CDR3 size: 16 residues. The V gene lost 6 bases and the J gene lost 4 bases, with 22 bases spanning the gap. Germline CDR1 and CDR2: LGHNA and YNFKEQ. CDR3 bases: TGTGCCAGCAGTCTCCTATGGGGGGCAGGGGGTTACGAGCAGTACTTC. This translates into CASSLLWGAGGYEQYF.

The chain is built from TRBV7-9 and TRBJ2-7, with D tentatively TRBD1 (7 bases). V lost 1 base and J lost 4, with 14 bases in between. The CDR3 length is 15 residues. Germline CDR1 SEHNR, CDR2 FQNEAQ (reference sequence). For the CDR3, the DNA is TGTGCCAGCAGCTTAGGGCAGGGGGGTAGGTACGAGCAGTACTTC. Amino acids: CASSLGQGGRYEQYF.

This clone is categorized as medium-sized (0.01 to 0.1%). The rearrangement uses TRBV9 and TRBJ1-4; a weak D match, TRBD1 (6 bases). This CDR3 comprises 14 residues. The germline gives CDR1 SGDLS, CDR2 YYNGEE. V was pared by 1 base and J by 6 bases, with 10 bases between. CDR3 protein: CASSVMAGDEKLFF. The DNA of the CDR3 is TGTGCCAGCAGCGTAATGGCAGGGGATGAAAAACTGTTTTTT.

J is TRBJ1-2 and V is TRBV19; TRBD1 matches at 7 bases. The germline CDR1 and CDR2 sequences are LNHDA and SQIVND (reference sequence). There are 17 residues in the CDR3. The junction had 10 bases not matched to a gene; V was cut back by 3 bases and J by 0 bases. Here the CDR3 reads CASSMNSGGTANYGYTF. The CDR3 DNA follows: TGTGCCAGTAGTATGAACTCGGGGGGGACAGCTAACTATGGCTACACCTTC.

This clone came up a few times. The chain joins TRBV19 to TRBJ1-5; a possible D gene is TRBD1 (6 bases). V lost 1 base, J lost 0 bases, and 19 bases lay in between. This CDR3 contains 19 residues. Germline V lookup: CDR1 LNHDA, CDR2 SQIVND (reference sequence). The CDR3 DNA follows: TGTGCCAGTAGTATAGGTGGGCCAGGGGCCCGATATAGCAATCAGCCCCAGCATTTT. Its translation is CASSIGGPGARYSNQPQHF.

J is TRBJ2-7 and V is TRBV18; D is tentatively TRBD1 or TRBD2 (5 bases each). Germline V gives CDR1 KGHSH, CDR2 LQKENI. Trimming took off 2 bases at V and 3 bases at J, with 8 bases between the two ends. There are 13 residues in the CDR3. This CDR3 reads CASSPGTDYEQYF. CDR3 DNA sequence: TGTGCCAGCTCACCAGGGACGGACTACGAGCAGTACTTC.

The chain recombines TRBV6-5 with TRBJ2-1, with 8 bases matching TRBD1. V trimming: 7 bases; J trimming: 5 bases; junction bases outside the gene matches: 10. This CDR3 has 15 amino acids. The germline V gene has CDR1 MNHEY and CDR2 SVGAGI. CDR3 residues: CASTSPDRGNNEQFF. The CDR3 DNA follows: TGTGCCAGCACGTCTCCCGACAGGGGAAACAATGAGCAGTTCTTC.

This clone was recorded a few times. The chain has TRBV18 and TRBJ2-7; TRBD1 is a possible D gene (6 bases). This CDR3 is built from 14 residues. With 3 bases removed from V and 0 bases from J, the gap between germline ends came to 9 bases. Germline lookup yields CDR1 KGHSH and CDR2 LQKENI. CDR3 bases: TGTGCCAGCTCACCCTACAGGGACTCCTACGAGCAGTACTTC. Protein: CASSPYRDSYEQYF.

This clone was seen only a few times. The chain couples TRBV6-4 to TRBJ1-2; 7 nucleotides match TRBD1. The V segment lost 0 bases and the J segment 7 bases; nucleotides outside the gene matches: 11. Germline V lookup: CDR1 MRHNA, CDR2 SNTAGT. CDR3 size: 16 residues. CDR3 residues: CASSDSLGGGLGGYTF. The CDR3, as DNA: TGTGCCAGCAGTGACTCATTAGGGGGCGGCCTTGGTGGCTACACCTTC.

The chain joins TRBV19 to TRBJ2-2; TRBD1 matches 9 bases. This CDR3 is built from 16 residues. Germline CDR1 and CDR2: LNHDA and SQIVND (reference sequence). V lost 6 bases, J lost 5 bases, and 10 bases stayed unmatched. CDR3 sequence (DNA): TGTGCCAGTAGCCGTCCCGGGACAGGGTTGACCGGGGAGCTGTTTTTT. Encoded protein: CASSRPGTGLTGELFF.

The genes are TRBV27 and TRBJ2-3, with D tentatively TRBD2 (6 bases). The length of the CDR3 is 14 residues. V lost 3 bases and J 2 bases, leaving 9 bases between the germline ends. Per the germline V gene, CDR1 is MNHEY and CDR2 is SMNVEV (reference sequence). In DNA form, the CDR3 reads TGTGCCAGCAGTTTGGGGGACTTCACAGATACGCAGTATTTT. It translates to CASSLGDFTDTQYF.

The chain links TRBV5-6 to TRBJ1-1; weak D call: TRBD1 (6 bases). The V gene's germline CDR1 is SGHDT and CDR2 YYEEEE. The CDR3 consists of 16 residues. Trimming took 3 bases from V and 0 from J, leaving 15 bases between them. CDR3 in DNA: TGTGCCAGCAGCTCTTTGGACAGACCGATGAACACTGAAGCTTTCTTT. Its translation: CASSSLDRPMNTEAFF.

This clone came up a few times. This chain links TRBV11-3 with TRBJ2-7; D is undetermined. The V gene lost 4 bases and the J gene lost 0 bases, with 4 bases spanning the gap. Germline V gene data show CDR1 as SGHNT and CDR2 as YENEEA. CDR3 length: 12 residues. CDR3 loop: CASSSSSYEQYF. Here the CDR3 DNA reads TGTGCCAGCAGCTCTAGCTCCTACGAGCAGTACTTC.

By share of the sample, this clone is medium-sized. V usage is TRBV9 and J usage is TRBJ1-1, with D hard to call. With 0 bases removed from V and 0 bases from J, the gap between germline ends came to 9 bases. The CDR3 loop spans 15 amino acids. Looked up from germline, CDR1 is SGDLS and CDR2 is YYNGEE. The DNA of the CDR3 is TGTGCCAGCAGCGTAGCTGGCCGATTGAACACTGAAGCTTTCTTT. It encodes CASSVAGRLNTEAFF. Combining the CDR3 with reference TRBV9 and TRBJ1-1 gives the whole variable domain DSGVTQTPKHLITATGQRVTLRCSPRSGDLSVYWYQQSLDQGLQFLIQYYNGEERAKGNILERFSAQQFPDLHSELNLSSLELGDSALYFCASSVAGRLNTEAFFGQGTRLTVV.

The chain employs TRBV5-1 and TRBJ1-4, with no clear D. This CDR3 region has 15 residues. Trimming took 0 bases from V and 3 from J, leaving 9 bases between them. Germline loops: CDR1 SGHRS, CDR2 YFSETQ. As DNA, the CDR3 is TGCGCCAGCAGCTTGGGGGAGTCATCTAATGAAAAACTGTTTTTT. Translation: CASSLGESSNEKLFF.

This clone came up a few times. This rearrangement joins TRBV9 to TRBJ2-3; D remains unclear. The CDR3 totals 14 residues. The germline CDR1 and CDR2 sequences are SGDLS and YYNGEE. Trimming pared 4 bases from V and 2 bases from J, leaving 11 bases between. This chain's CDR3 is CASSLALYTDTQYF. The CDR3 nucleotides read TGTGCCAGCAGCCTCGCGCTTTACACAGATACGCAGTATTTT.

The CDR3 loop reads CASSRDRVVGEQYF. The CDR3 bases are TGTGCCAGCAGCCGGGACAGGGTCGTAGGAGAGCAGTACTTC. The chain uses TRBV28 and TRBJ2-7, with 9 bases that match TRBD1. This CDR3 is built from 14 residues. Germline CDR1 MDHEN, CDR2 SYDVKM. V shed 6 bases, J shed 7 bases, and the junction held 10 bases outside the gene matches.

This clone is labeled as medium-sized. The chain couples TRBV5-4 to TRBJ2-7; 7 nucleotides match TRBD2. The trim removed 6 bases at V and 5 bases at J, leaving 5 bases unmatched. Germline V gene lookup returns CDR1 SGHNT and CDR2 YYREEE (reference sequence). The CDR3 loop spans 12 amino acids. The CDR3 nucleotides read TGTGCCAGCATGGGGACTAATCACGAGCAGTACTTC. Translated: CASMGTNHEQYF.

The DNA of the CDR3 is TGTGCCAGCAGCTCAACAGGGGTTCCTCAGCCCCAGCATTTT. Translating gives CASSSTGVPQPQHF. This chain connects TRBV5-4 to TRBJ1-5, with 7 bases fitting TRBD1. Trimming cost V 3 bases and J 6 bases; bases outside gene matches: 6. From germline, CDR1 is SGHNT and CDR2 YYREEE (reference sequence). CDR3 length: 14 residues.

CDR3 bases: TGTGCCAGCAGCTTCCCGCGTTCGGGAGTCACAGATACGCAGTATTTT. Amino acid sequence: CASSFPRSGVTDTQYF. The rearrangement joins TRBV7-9 to TRBJ2-3; maybe TRBD2 (6 bases). The V gene lost 3 bases and the J gene lost 2 bases, with 15 bases spanning the gap. There are 16 residues in the CDR3. In germline, CDR1 is SEHNR, CDR2 FQNEAQ (reference sequence).

The genes are TRBV28 and TRBJ1-1, with D perhaps matching TRBD1 (5 bases). CDR3 length equals 14 residues. CDR1 and CDR2 (germline): MDHEN, SYDVKM. Trimming cost V 6 bases and J 8 bases, with 19 bases left between them. CDR3 protein: CASSLRVRPEEAFF. The CDR3, as DNA: TGTGCCAGCAGCCTCAGGGTTCGCCCCGAAGAAGCTTTCTTT.

The genes are TRBV6-5 and TRBJ1-3; 7 positions match TRBD1. J lost 4 bases, V lost 0 bases, and 6 bases had no gene match. Looked up from germline, CDR1 is MNHEY and CDR2 is SVGAGI. The CDR3 loop spans 16 amino acids. CDR3 sequence reads: CASSYSPGGRGNTIYF. CDR3 DNA: TGTGCCAGCAGTTACTCGCCAGGGGGGAGAGGAAACACCATATATTTT.

The chain has TRBV2 and TRBJ1-1, with TRBD1 as a possible D gene (6 bases). The germline V and J ends were trimmed by 4 bases and 4 bases, with 13 bases remaining between them. In germline, CDR1 is SNHLY, CDR2 FYNNEI. The CDR3 runs 14 residues. This chain's CDR3 is CASSVDRRGTEAFF. The CDR3 region has the DNA TGTGCCAGCAGTGTTGACAGGCGGGGCACTGAAGCTTTCTTT.

This clone has just a few counts. V and J are TRBV4-2 and TRBJ2-3; the match to TRBD2 covers 10 bases. This CDR3 region has 18 residues. Germline CDR1 and CDR2: LGHNA and YNFKEQ. Trimming took 4 bases from V and 2 from J; bases not matched to a gene: 12. CDR3 DNA sequence: TGTGCCAGCAGCCCCCGCGCTAGCGGGGGCATGATCACAGATACGCAGTATTTT. As protein: CASSPRASGGMITDTQYF.